Here is one T cell receptor (beta chain) with its context. Its specificity is not known. A multiplex PCR was run with 60 Vbeta primers and 13 Jbeta primers. Original processing methods: Later work found 80 million or so unique TCR beta chains, with roughly 11 million shared. The method was immunoSEQ multiplex PCR; TCRdb's version includes in-frame clones alone and lacks a portion of them. The DNA was the basis for D and trimming; V, J and clone size are from that table. This repertoire shows about 120,000 clones, around 81% found once; its top ten account for around 2.3%. This entry belongs to a study of cytomegalovirus exposure and HLA in healthy donors. Background on the study: Researchers found that about 82% of 350 to 500 genotyped donors fell within the Caucasian-associated ancestry cluster. The study's findings and limits: Productive status was seen about 90% or about 30% of the time for most TCR beta V segments in an earlier analysis.

The CDR3 spans 13 residues. Germline loops: CDR1 SGHDN, CDR2 FVKESK. Trimming stripped 3 bases from V and 4 bases from J, with 8 bases between. The rearrangement uses TRBV14 and TRBJ2-3; D call uncertain. Material: PBMCs. This TCR came from a woman aged 40 to 50 in good health and CMV-seronegative. The CDR3: CASSHRVADTQYF. The CDR3 DNA reads as TGTGCCAGCAGCCATAGAGTGGCAGATACGCAGTATTTT. The entire variable domain, with the rest obtained from reference TRBV14 and TRBJ2-3, is as follows: EAGVTQFPSHSVIEKGQTVTLRCDPISGHDNLYWYRRVMGKEIKFLLHFVKESKQDESGMPNNRFLAERTGGTYSTLKVQPAELEDSGVYFCASSHRVADTQYFGPGTRLTVL.